The T cell receptor (beta chain) described here comes from a study of Graves' ophthalmopathy and Graves' hyperthyroidism. Amplification targeted the TCR beta CDR3 regions, with RNA transcripts as the source material. Scientists carried out first-round RT-PCR using HTBI primers and then a second-round multiplex PCR. TCRdb called the multiplex PCR reads again in MiXCR, with one record for every CDR3 protein. The table shows roughly 500,000 distinct CDR3 sequences, with roughly 14% occurring only once. Ophthalmopathy in the donors was of moderate-to-severe activity, with CAS ≥3, NOSPECS ≥4 and duration under 3 months. Patients with other autoimmune diseases, uncontrolled infections, pregnancy or lactation were excluded. This clonotype was counted ten times or more. Germline V gene sequence: CDR1 LGHNA, CDR2 YNFKEQ. The CDR3 has 17 residues. V lost 1 base to trimming and J lost 0 bases, with 15 bases between them.

The gene calls are TRBV4-2 and TRBJ2-5, with D tentatively TRBD2 (5 bases). Sample: blood. The TCR originated in a woman in her twenties or thirties with Graves' ophthalmopathy. CDR3: CASSQVGKGGYQETQYF. The CDR3 DNA is TGTGCCAGCAGCCAAGTTGGAAAGGGCGGGTACCAAGAGACCCAGTACTTC.